This T cell receptor (beta chain) was found in a study of cytotoxic CD8 clonotypes in ibrutinib-treated CLL. Study-wide background: Each sample contained, on average, approximately 250,000 productive templates and 80,000 to 95,000 productive rearrangements. Overall study results and limits: Patients showed higher baseline clonality than age-matched healthy donors, and it tracked circulating CD8+ T-cell counts. Public clonotypes, found uncommonly, either contracted or stayed stable on treatment.

Depths of 1 in 200,000 to 1 in 1 million T cells were the sequencing target. Method: immunoSEQ multiplex PCR; TCRdb's copy keeps in-frame clones and lacks some. The profile covers 200,000 or so clones, with 60% to 80% appearing a single time and approximately 10% taken by the ten largest. As for this clone: What it binds is not known.

From germline, CDR1 is SGHRS and CDR2 YFSETQ. The V and J ends lost 3 bases and 0 bases respectively, with 13 bases between them. The CDR3 length is 17 residues. This clonotype originated in a human donor with chronic lymphocytic leukemia. V gene TRBV5-1 combines with J gene TRBJ2-6; tentatively, D is TRBD1 (5 bases). The sample in question was PBMCs, obtained after 12 months of ibrutinib treatment. The CDR3 bases are TGCGCCAGCAGCTCAGAACAGGTATCCTCTGGGGCCAACGTCCTGACTTTC. Its protein product is CASSSEQVSSGANVLTF.